The 8 T cell receptor beta chains listed next were all sequenced from one sample in a study of beta chain features in type 1 diabetes. Investigators reverse transcribed all isolated RNA, so they sequenced expressed TCRB transcripts. Assay: immunoSEQ multiplex PCR; the TCRdb copy retains only in-frame clones and omits some. The sample shows roughly 370,000 clones, about 15% of them seen only once. The specimen sequenced was naive CD4+ T cells from blood. The receptors were sampled from a man in his thirties or forties in good health.

The table lists this clone with a few counts. The chain recombines TRBV10-3 with TRBJ1-1, with D unresolved. Germline assignment: CDR1 ENHRY and CDR2 SYGVKD. CDR3 length equals 13 residues. Trimming left V 6 bases short and J 11 bases short, with 19 bases between. The CDR3 here is CAIREREGLWAFF. Written as DNA, the CDR3 is TGTGCCATCAGGGAAAGGGAGGGCCTTTGGGCTTTCTTT.

This clone was counted a few times. The V and J genes are TRBV7-9 and TRBJ1-1; D gene unclear. The length of the CDR3 is 14 residues. The V gene lost 5 bases and the J gene lost 2 bases, with 12 bases spanning the gap. Looked up from germline, CDR1 is SEHNR and CDR2 is FQNEAQ (reference sequence). This CDR3 reads CASSAKTKNTEAFF. CDR3 in DNA: TGTGCCAGCAGCGCGAAGACGAAAAACACTGAAGCTTTCTTT.

The chain couples TRBV29-1 to TRBJ2-2, with no clear D. Germline V gene sequence: CDR1 SQVTM, CDR2 ANQGSEA. The CDR3 is made up of 13 amino acids. Trimming removed 6 bases from V and 6 bases from J, with 14 bases in between. CDR3 sequence reads: CSVRTDAAGELFF. CDR3 DNA: TGCAGCGTCCGCACGGATGCGGCCGGGGAGCTGTTTTTT.

This chain joins TRBV5-4 and TRBJ2-7; 9 positions match TRBD1. Looked up from germline, CDR1 is SGHNT and CDR2 is YYREEE (reference sequence). This CDR3 comprises 15 residues. J lost 9 bases, V lost 3 bases, and 13 bases had no gene match. The CDR3 DNA reads TGTGCCAGCAGCTACTACAGGGGGCGCGAGGCTGCGCAGTACTTC. This encodes CASSYYRGREAAQYF.

V usage is TRBV4-3 and J usage is TRBJ2-7; no firm D call. V dropped 0 bases and J dropped 2 bases, with 11 bases sitting between them. This CDR3 is 15 amino acids long. Germline CDR1 reads LGHNA; CDR2 reads YSLEER. CDR3 in DNA: TGCGCCAGCAGCCAAGAAGGTCAGTCAACCTACGAGCAGTACTTC. It translates to CASSQEGQSTYEQYF.

This clone was seen only a few times. The chain carries TRBV5-1 and TRBJ2-1, with a weak D call TRBD2 (6 bases). The V end lost 5 bases, the J end lost 4 bases, and 16 bases lay between the germline ends. Germline V gene lookup returns CDR1 SGHRS and CDR2 YFSETQ. The CDR3 consists of 15 residues. CDR3 nucleotides: TGCGCCAGCAGGGGTCCCCTTGGAGGGTACAATGAGCAGTTCTTC. Its protein product is CASRGPLGGYNEQFF.

The chain recombines TRBV7-9 with TRBJ2-1; D may be TRBD2 (6 bases). The V end was cut by 1 base, the J end by 0 bases, with 7 bases between. Germline assignment: CDR1 SEHNR and CDR2 FQNEAQ (reference sequence). CDR3 length equals 15 residues. Here the CDR3 reads CASSLDGSSYNEQFF. The CDR3 DNA sequence: TGTGCCAGCAGCTTAGACGGGAGCTCCTACAATGAGCAGTTCTTC.

This clone was detected only a few times. The V call is TRBV7-9, the J call TRBJ2-5; no definite D call. The CDR3 covers 15 residues. Trimming removed 2 bases at V and 0 bases at J, with 10 bases between. Germline V gene data show CDR1 as SEHNR and CDR2 as FQNEAQ (reference sequence). CDR3 nucleotide sequence: TGTGCCAGCAGCTTACGGCCAGGCAACCAAGAGACCCAGTACTTC. Its protein product is CASSLRPGNQETQYF.